The next 31 T cell receptor beta chains were all read from a single sample in a study of response to subunit inactivated influenza vaccine (dated by TCRdb to the late 2010s). The library was generated by RT-PCR. Instrument on record: Illumina HiSeq 2500. In TCRdb, the public reads were trimmed at Q25 with fastp and aligned with MiXCR, with productive beta chains retained. A single entry per CDR3 protein holds the most common genes and DNA from its merged rows. The sample table contains about 700,000 distinct CDR3 sequences; only one count was recorded for around 15% of them. The ten largest make up approximately 7.6% of the sample. Sequences were derived from PBMCs from blood, sampled roughly 2 weeks before vaccination. The receptors were sampled from a man aged 50 or older who received an inactivated influenza vaccine. Donor details come from another sample of the same person, matched by shared clones.

The table lists this clonotype with a few counts. This chain uses TRBV5-1 with TRBJ1-6; perhaps TRBD1 as D (5 bases). Germline V gives CDR1 SGHRS, CDR2 YFSETQ. The length of the CDR3 is 16 residues. V was shortened by 0 bases and J by 10 bases, with 17 bases between the two germline ends. CDR3 sequence: CASSLAPGGTGSPLHF. CDR3 nucleotide sequence: TGCGCCAGCAGCTTGGCCCCCGGGGGAACGGGGTCACCCCTCCACTTT.

This chain links TRBV7-9 with TRBJ2-2; D call uncertain. Between the trimmed V and J ends, which lost 2 bases and 0 bases, there was a span of 7 bases. This CDR3 has 15 residues. Germline-derived CDR1 and CDR2 are SEHNR and FQNEAQ (reference sequence). CDR3 region: CASSLMGTNTGELFF. In DNA form, the CDR3 reads TGTGCCAGCAGCTTAATGGGGACGAACACCGGGGAGCTGTTTTTT.

J is TRBJ1-1 and V is TRBV6-5; D remains ambiguous. This CDR3 is built from 15 residues. Germline V CDR1 and CDR2: MNHEY, SVGAGI. Deletions cut 2 bases from V and 11 bases from J, with 21 bases between. Written as DNA, the CDR3 is TGTGCCAGCAGTTACGGTCAGCGACCTAGCCCCCGGGCTTTCTTT. Translated: CASSYGQRPSPRAFF.

The chain joins TRBV6-6 to TRBJ2-5; no reliable D call. V was cut by 6 bases and J by 2 bases, with 7 bases left in between. Germline lookup yields CDR1 MNHNY and CDR2 SVGAGI (reference sequence). This CDR3 spans 12 amino acids. CDR3 protein: CASRAVQETQYF. The CDR3 DNA sequence: TGTGCCAGCAGAGCCGTACAAGAGACCCAGTACTTC.

J is TRBJ2-1 and V is TRBV20-1; 7 bases match TRBD2. This CDR3 comprises 15 residues. CDR1 is DFQATT and CDR2 is SNEGSKA in the germline V gene (reference sequence). The ends lost 1 base at V and 4 bases at J; junction bases unmatched: 7. DNA of the CDR3: TGCAGTGCTAGAGGTGGGGGGGGGACTTACAATGAGCAGTTCTTC. Amino acids: CSARGGGGTYNEQFF.

This clonotype was seen more than once but under ten times. The chain has TRBV30 and TRBJ1-1; D gene unclear. The V gene lost 7 bases and the J gene lost 0 bases, with 12 bases spanning the gap. Germline CDR1 is GTSNPN and CDR2 is SVGIG (reference sequence). CDR3 length: 13 amino acids. The chain's CDR3 is CALQTGMNTEAFF. The CDR3 DNA follows: TGTGCCTTACAGACGGGGATGAACACTGAAGCTTTCTTT.

Worth noting for this clonotype: A much larger clone differs by one base, so this may be a read error. The genes are TRBV4-3 and TRBJ2-1; 8 bases map to TRBD2. The V gene's germline CDR1 is LGHNA and CDR2 YSLEER. This CDR3 is built from 16 residues. CDR3: CASSQGGGGPLGEQSF. The CDR3 coding sequence is TGCGCCAGCAGCCAAGGAGGCGGGGGGCCGCTGGGTGAGCAGTCCTTC.

A few counts support this clonotype. V and J are TRBV12-3 or TRBV12-4 and TRBJ2-4, with TRBD2 matching 11 bases. The V and J ends lost 4 bases and 5 bases, in that order; junction bases with no gene match: 7. CDR3 length equals 16 residues. The CDR3 region is CASSSRTSGFQNIQYF. Here the CDR3 DNA reads TGTGCCAGCAGTTCCCGGACTAGCGGGTTCCAAAACATTCAGTACTTC.

This clonotype was found many times. The chain joins TRBV12-3 or TRBV12-4 to TRBJ2-2; no firm D call. V dropped 4 bases and J dropped 13 bases, with 13 bases sitting between them. The CDR3 loop spans 12 amino acids. In nucleotides, the CDR3 is TGTGCCAGCAGTTCCTCACGGATTGGGCTGTTTTTT. Translating gives CASSSSRIGLFF.

This rearrangement joins TRBV15 to TRBJ1-5; no firm D call. V lost 1 base to trimming and J lost 1 base, with 11 bases between them. The CDR3 extends over 16 amino acids. CDR1 and CDR2 (germline): LNHNV, YYDKDF (reference sequence). CDR3 bases: TGTGCCACCAGCAGAGGACAAGACACCAGCAATCAGCCCCAGCATTTT. Protein: CATSRGQDTSNQPQHF.

V usage is TRBV5-5 and J usage is TRBJ1-6, with 10 bases fitting TRBD1. Germline lookup yields CDR1 SGHKS and CDR2 YYEKEE (reference sequence). J gave up 8 bases and V 4 bases, and 6 bases lay outside the gene matches. The CDR3 has 15 amino acids. CDR3 residues: CASSHYGQGDSPLHF. The CDR3 DNA follows: TGTGCCAGCAGCCATTATGGACAGGGGGATTCACCCCTCCACTTT.

This clonotype has just a few counts. The chain combines TRBV12-3 or TRBV12-4 with TRBJ2-1; 15 positions match TRBD2. This CDR3 comprises 15 residues. The V gene end was trimmed by 7 bases and the J gene end by 7 bases; junction bases not matched to a gene: 5. The CDR3 reads CASTWTSGGGNEQFF. The CDR3 DNA reads as TGTGCCAGCACCTGGACTAGCGGGGGGGGTAATGAGCAGTTCTTC.

The chain employs TRBV20-1 and TRBJ2-3; 8 bases map to TRBD1. Looked up from germline, CDR1 is DFQATT and CDR2 is SNEGSKA (reference sequence). Trimming removed 6 bases from V and 2 bases from J; junction bases left unmatched: 10. The CDR3 has 15 amino acids. In nucleotides, the CDR3 is TGCAGTGCGCGTACCGGGACAGGAGACACAGATACGCAGTATTTT. Residues: CSARTGTGDTDTQYF.

This clonotype has more than one count but fewer than ten. This chain connects TRBV7-9 to TRBJ2-7; tentative D call: TRBD1 (5 bases). Germline CDR1 reads SEHNR; CDR2 reads FQNEAQ (reference sequence). With 5 bases removed from V and 6 bases from J, the gap between germline ends came to 17 bases. The length of the CDR3 is 14 residues. The CDR3: CASSPGQGQGEQYF. CDR3 coding DNA: TGTGCCAGCAGCCCTGGGCAGGGCCAAGGCGAGCAGTACTTC. The full variable domain, with the rest looked up from reference TRBV7-9 and TRBJ2-7, is DTGVSQNPRHKITKRGQNVTFRCDPISEHNRLYWYRQTLGQGPEFLTYFQNEAQLEKSRLLSDRFSAERPKGSFSTLEIQRTEQGDSAMYLCASSPGQGQGEQYFGPGTRLTVT.

The CDR3 spells CASSRRQNIQYF. In DNA form, the CDR3 reads TGTGCCAGCAGCCGCCGACAAAACATTCAGTACTTC. The chain joins TRBV7-2 to TRBJ2-4; no clear D. V was cut by 5 bases and J by 5 bases, with 7 bases left in between. From germline, CDR1 is SGHTA and CDR2 FQGNSA. The CDR3 is 12 residues long.

V is TRBV12-3 or TRBV12-4 and J is TRBJ1-1, with D possibly matching TRBD1 (5 bases). The CDR3 sequence is 14 residues long. The germline V and J ends were trimmed by 7 bases and 1 base, with 13 bases remaining between them. The CDR3 loop is CASTRRTTNTEAFF. In nucleotides, the CDR3 is TGTGCCAGCACCAGGAGGACAACGAACACTGAAGCTTTCTTT.

This clonotype was counted ten times or more. The CDR3 protein is CASSQARGLNYEQYF. The CDR3 nucleotides read TGCGCCAGCAGCCAAGCGAGGGGGCTAAACTACGAGCAGTACTTC. This chain joins TRBV4-3 and TRBJ2-7, with 7 positions matching TRBD1. Germline lookup yields CDR1 LGHNA and CDR2 YSLEER. V shed 1 base and J 3 bases; nucleotides not matched to a gene: 6. The CDR3 consists of 15 residues.

The CDR3 coding sequence is TGTGCCATCAGTACGACTAGCGGGGAAGCCACGGAGACCCAGTACTTC. Its translation: CAISTTSGEATETQYF. The chain uses TRBV10-3 and TRBJ2-5; 11 nucleotides agree with TRBD2. V gave up 5 bases and J gave up 5 bases; unmatched junction bases: 10. The CDR3 runs 16 residues. The germline V gene encodes CDR1 ENHRY and CDR2 SYGVKD.

This clonotype was seen repeatedly, ten times or more. DNA for the CDR3: TGCGCCAGCAGCTTCGGCGGAACGAACACCGGGGAGCTGTTTTTT. Its protein product is CASSFGGTNTGELFF. The chain joins TRBV5-1 to TRBJ2-2; no definite D call. The V and J ends lost 2 bases and 0 bases respectively, with 8 bases between them. The CDR3 length is 15 residues. Germline V gene data show CDR1 as SGHRS and CDR2 as YFSETQ.

Many counts were recorded for this clonotype. The chain has TRBV4-2 and TRBJ1-2; D unclear. The ends were cut back, 4 bases at V and 6 bases at J, with 15 bases in the middle. This CDR3 region has 14 residues. The V gene's germline CDR1 is LGHNA and CDR2 YNFKEQ. The CDR3 DNA sequence: TGTGCCAGCAGCCCTGACTCCTGGACCCATGGCTACACCTTC. Residues: CASSPDSWTHGYTF.

The J gene is TRBJ1-1, the V gene TRBV6-5, with 7 bases that match TRBD1. The CDR3 is 15 residues long. The germline CDR1 and CDR2 sequences are MNHEY and SVGAGI. Losses at the gene ends were 2 bases for V and 5 bases for J; bases not matched to a gene: 8. This CDR3 reads CASSYRRGYATEAFF. CDR3 nucleotide sequence: TGTGCCAGCAGTTACCGCAGGGGGTATGCAACTGAAGCTTTCTTT.

The chain uses TRBV5-6 and TRBJ2-1; D might be TRBD1 (7 bases). The germline V gene has CDR1 SGHDT and CDR2 YYEEEE. This CDR3 region has 12 residues. Trimming took 4 bases from V and 10 from J, leaving 12 bases between them. CDR3: CASSEQGREQFF. Written as DNA, the CDR3 is TGTGCCAGCAGCGAACAGGGGAGGGAGCAGTTCTTC.

V and J are TRBV29-1 and TRBJ1-3, with TRBD1 identical over 9 bases. The CDR3 consists of 14 residues. The junction had 4 bases not matched to a gene; V was cut back by 7 bases and J by 0 bases. The germline V gene encodes CDR1 SQVTM and CDR2 ANQGSEA. CDR3 sequence (DNA): TGCAGCGGACAGGGGGACCTCTCTGGAAACACCATATATTTT. Encoded protein: CSGQGDLSGNTIYF.

This sequence joins TRBV4-1 and TRBJ2-7, with 7 bases fitting TRBD1. Unmatched junction bases numbered 8, after V lost 4 bases and J lost 2 bases. This CDR3 region has 15 residues. Germline-derived CDR1 and CDR2 are MGHRA and YSYEKL. In nucleotides, the CDR3 is TGCGCCAGCAGCCGACATGAGACAGGGCCCTACGAGCAGTACTTC. Translating gives CASSRHETGPYEQYF.

V usage is TRBV9 and J usage is TRBJ2-5; 10 nucleotides match TRBD2. V trimming: 5 bases; J trimming: 2 bases; junction bases outside the gene matches: 6. Per the germline V gene, CDR1 is SGDLS and CDR2 is YYNGEE. The length of the CDR3 is 15 residues. This CDR3 reads CASSVASGRQETQYF. CDR3 bases: TGTGCCAGCAGTGTGGCTAGCGGGAGACAAGAGACCCAGTACTTC. Based on the CDR3 plus reference TRBV9 and TRBJ2-5, the full variable domain is DSGVTQTPKHLITATGQRVTLRCSPRSGDLSVYWYQQSLDQGLQFLIQYYNGEERAKGNILERFSAQQFPDLHSELNLSSLELGDSALYFCASSVASGRQETQYFGPGTRLLVL.

This clonotype was detected ten times or more. The rearrangement uses TRBV12-3 or TRBV12-4 and TRBJ2-5, with 11 bases fitting TRBD2. The trim removed 3 bases at V and 5 bases at J, leaving 2 bases unmatched. This CDR3 is built from 14 residues. CDR3 amino acids: CASSLASGGETQYF. The CDR3 nucleotides are TGTGCCAGCAGTTTGGCTAGCGGGGGGGAGACCCAGTACTTC.

This clonotype was picked up a small number of times. The CDR3 sequence: CASSSPRNSRAFF. The DNA for the CDR3 is TGTGCCAGCAGTTCCCCCCGAAATTCGAGGGCTTTCTTT. V and J are TRBV6-5 and TRBJ1-1; D gene ambiguous. The CDR3 has 13 residues. V was cut by 4 bases and J by 11 bases, with 17 bases left in between. Germline assignment: CDR1 MNHEY and CDR2 SVGAGI.

This clonotype has just a few counts. For the CDR3, the DNA is TGCAGTGCTAGAGACCTCGGACAGGGGGAAGGCTATGGCTACACCTTC. Translated: CSARDLGQGEGYGYTF. The rearrangement links TRBV20-1 to TRBJ1-2; 10 nucleotides align to TRBD1. Germline assignment: CDR1 DFQATT and CDR2 SNEGSKA (reference sequence). The ends lost 0 bases at V and 4 bases at J; junction bases unmatched: 8. This CDR3 region has 16 residues.

The chain links TRBV5-5 to TRBJ2-1, with TRBD1 matching over 8 bases. The junction had 10 bases not matched to a gene; V was cut back by 5 bases and J by 0 bases. Germline assignment: CDR1 SGHKS and CDR2 YYEKEE (reference sequence). This CDR3 contains 17 residues. CDR3 coding DNA: TGTGCCAGCAGGAATACAGGGGGAGCGAGCTCCTACAATGAGCAGTTCTTC. Protein sequence: CASRNTGGASSYNEQFF.

The table lists this clonotype with a few counts. The CDR3 here is CASSQEPGGRAADTQYF. The CDR3 DNA sequence: TGCGCCAGCAGCCAAGAACCTGGCGGGAGGGCCGCAGATACGCAGTATTTT. The rearrangement links TRBV4-3 to TRBJ2-3; 9 nucleotides align to TRBD2. With V trimmed by 0 bases and J by 4 bases, 8 bases remained unmatched. CDR1 is LGHNA and CDR2 is YSLEER in the germline V gene. The CDR3 consists of 17 residues.

This clonotype was found a few times. The J gene is TRBJ2-1, the V gene TRBV7-2, with 8 nucleotides matching TRBD2. Germline-derived CDR1 and CDR2 are SGHTA and FQGNSA. Trimming at V came to 3 bases and at J to 6 bases, leaving 4 bases not matched to a gene. CDR3 size: 14 residues. The CDR3 reads CASSFGLASNEQFF. The DNA for the CDR3 is TGTGCCAGCAGCTTTGGACTAGCTTCCAATGAGCAGTTCTTC.